This is a list of T cell receptor beta chains from one sample in a study of metastatic and nonmetastatic thyroid tumors. TCRdb re-called clones via MiXCR from the PCR reads. The profile covers about 8,000 clones, with around 19% appearing a single time and over 8.5% taken by the ten largest. The sequencing sample was made of adjacent normal tissue. Source of these receptors: a female donor with papillary thyroid cancer or a benign thyroid nodule (not recorded which). Some clones in this sample may be carry-over from other donors' samples. CDR3s include the opening cysteine and the closing phenylalanine or tryptophan. A D gene is named only where the DNA matches it firmly. Where a row states a size, it is once, few, many or the class of an expanded clone; other rows omit it.

j_call d_call v_call clone_size cdr3_nt cdr3_aa
TRBJ2-2 TRBD2 TRBV11-1 few TGTGCCAGCAGCCCGGTAGCGACGGGAGGTGACACCGGGGAGCTGTTTTTT CASSPVATGGDTGELFF
TRBJ2-2 NA TRBV12-5 medium-sized TGTGCTAGTGGTTTGGGGACAGACACCGGGGAGCTGTTTTTT CASGLGTDTGELFF
TRBJ2-3 NA TRBV7-9 NA TGTGCCAGCAGCTCCCAACTCACAGATACGCAGTATTTT CASSSQLTDTQYF
TRBJ2-2 TRBD1 TRBV7-3 many TGTGCCAGCAGTAAGACAGGGTACACCGGGGAGCTGTTTTTT CASSKTGYTGELFF
TRBJ2-7 NA TRBV5-1 NA TGCGCCACCCGGCGTAACAGTGAAACGGCCTACGAGCAGTACTTC CATRRNSETAYEQYF
TRBJ2-1 NA TRBV5-1 NA TGCGCCAGCAGCCTCGGACGGATAAACCACAATGAGCAGTTCTTC CASSLGRINHNEQFF
TRBJ2-1 NA TRBV6-4 NA TGTGTCAGCAGCCCCTCTCACGGCGACATCAATGAGCAGTTCTTC CVSSPSHGDINEQFF
TRBJ1-4 NA TRBV6-1 few TGTGCCAGCAGGGGGGCGCCGGTGTCTAATGAAAAACTGTTTTTT CASRGAPVSNEKLFF
TRBJ1-1 TRBD1 TRBV6-4 few TGTGCCAGTAGTAGACAGGGGAACACTGAAGCCTTCTTT CASSRQGNTEAFF
TRBJ2-1 NA TRBV9 many TGTGCCAGCAGCGTAGCCCCGGACTCCTACAATGAGCAGTTCTTC CASSVAPDSYNEQFF
TRBJ2-7 NA TRBV27 NA TGTGCCAGCAGTTTAGGCCCGGGGCCGACATCCTACGAGCAGTACTTC CASSLGPGPTSYEQYF
TRBJ1-1 NA TRBV6-5 medium-sized TGTGCCAGCAGTTACTTGCCCCGACAGCCTAACACTGAAGCTTTCTTT CASSYLPRQPNTEAFF
TRBJ1-2 NA TRBV6-1 NA TGTGCCAGCAGTTCCCACTCCCGGGCAGACTATGGCTACACCTTC CASSSHSRADYGYTF
TRBJ2-3 NA TRBV25-1 medium-sized TGTGCCAGCAGCTCCCGCGCAAGCACAGATACGCAGTATTTT CASSSRASTDTQYF
TRBJ2-7 TRBD2 TRBV20-1 NA TGCAGTGCCCAGACTAGCGGGAGTGGAGAGCAGTACTTC CSAQTSGSGEQYF
TRBJ2-3 NA TRBV5-1 medium-sized TGCGCCAGCAGCTTTACGAAATCCACAGATACGCAGTATTTT CASSFTKSTDTQYF
TRBJ1-1 NA TRBV30 NA TGTGCCTGGAGGCGACAGGACGGAAACACTGAAGCTTTCTTT CAWRRQDGNTEAFF
TRBJ2-1 TRBD2 TRBV27 many TGTGCCAGCAGTGCTATTCTGGCGGGGGGGCACTACAATGAGCAGTTCTTC CASSAILAGGHYNEQFF
TRBJ2-4 NA TRBV20-1 many TGCAGTGCTATTGAGGCCCGCAAAAACATTCAGTACTTC CSAIEARKNIQYF
TRBJ1-3 NA TRBV2 medium-sized TGTGCCAGCAGTGTCGGTTCAGGGGCTGGAAACACCATATATTTT CASSVGSGAGNTIYF
TRBJ2-2 TRBD2 TRBV19 NA TGTGCCAGTAGTAAAGAGCGGGAAAAAGCCGGGGAGCTGTTTTTT CASSKEREKAGELFF
TRBJ1-2 NA TRBV20-1 medium-sized TGCAGTGCTGGGGACACCCGCTACTATGGCTACACCTTC CSAGDTRYYGYTF
TRBJ2-1 NA TRBV11-2 NA TGTGCCAGCAGCTCTCGCCAGAGCGCCTCCTACAATGAGCAGTTCTTC CASSSRQSASYNEQFF
TRBJ2-7 NA TRBV20-1 medium-sized TGCAGTGCTAGAGCCGCCTACGAGCAGTACTTC CSARAAYEQYF
TRBJ2-3 NA TRBV20-1 many TGCAGTGCTAGCTCTAGGGATTTT CSASSRDF
TRBJ2-7 NA TRBV20-1 few TGCAGTGCTAGGAGGGGGGACTACGAGCAGTACTTC CSARRGDYEQYF
TRBJ2-7 TRBD2 TRBV6-1 few TGTGCCAGCACTCCTGGGACTACATACGAGCAGTACTTC CASTPGTTYEQYF
TRBJ2-7 TRBD2 TRBV20-1 NA TGCAGTGCTAGACCGGTGGGGGGGGAAGAGCAGTACTTC CSARPVGGEEQYF
TRBJ2-6 NA TRBV7-2 medium-sized TGTGCCAGCAGCTTCTCCGGCTCTGGGGCCAACGTCCTGACTTTC CASSFSGSGANVLTF
TRBJ1-2 NA TRBV11-2 medium-sized TGTGCCAGCAGCTTAGCTTGGACATCTTATGGCTACACCTTC CASSLAWTSYGYTF
TRBJ2-7 NA TRBV2 medium-sized TGTGCCAGCAGTGAAGGAGGGACTTACGAGCAGTACTTC CASSEGGTYEQYF
TRBJ1-6 TRBD1 TRBV7-2 NA TGTGCCAGCAAGGACCGGACAGGGAGCTCACCCCTCCACTTT CASKDRTGSSPLHF
TRBJ2-3 NA TRBV7-9 NA TGTACCAGCAGCCGGGGCCAACAAGATACGCAGTATTTT CTSSRGQQDTQYF
TRBJ2-1 TRBD2 TRBV27 many TGTGCCAGCATTAGCGGGAGGGCCTCTCCAAACCATGAGCAGTTCTTC CASISGRASPNHEQFF
TRBJ1-2 NA TRBV7-2 medium-sized TGTGCCAGCAGCTTACAGGGAAGGTCCCTAAGTCGCTATGGCTACACCTTC CASSLQGRSLSRYGYTF
TRBJ1-1 TRBD1 TRBV11-1 few TGTGCCAGCAGCCTCCGACAGGGGGCGGTCACTGAAGCTTTCTTT CASSLRQGAVTEAFF
TRBJ2-3 NA TRBV6-1 medium-sized TGTGCCACCAGGACTCTGACAGATACGCAGTATTTT CATRTLTDTQYF
TRBJ2-2 NA TRBV2 many TGTGCCAGCAGTGAAATGGTAGCCGGGGAGCTGTTTTTT CASSEMVAGELFF
TRBJ2-2 TRBD2 TRBV7-6 once TGTGCCAGCAGCTTAGGAGTGGCGGGGGCCGGGGAGCTGTTTTTT CASSLGVAGAGELFF
TRBJ2-3 NA TRBV12-3/TRBV12-4 medium-sized TGTGCCAGCAGTTTAGGACAGGATACGCAGTATTTT CASSLGQDTQYF
TRBJ1-1 NA TRBV30 NA TGTGCCTGGATGGGGTGGAACACTGGAGATTTCTTT CAWMGWNTGDFF
TRBJ2-3 NA TRBV28 few TGTGTCAGCAGCCCCACAGCCGGGTGGGATACGCAGTATTTT CVSSPTAGWDTQYF
TRBJ1-2 TRBD1 TRBV18 many TGTGCCAGCTCACTGGGACAGGGCCAATCTTATGGCTACACCTTC CASSLGQGQSYGYTF
TRBJ2-1 NA TRBV5-8 NA TGTGCCAGCAGCTTGGCTGGGGGGGCCAGCGAGCAGTTCTTC CASSLAGGASEQFF
TRBJ1-2 NA TRBV7-3 medium-sized TGTGCCAGCAGCTTAAGCACAGGGAAGGGCTACACCTTC CASSLSTGKGYTF
TRBJ2-2 TRBD2 TRBV28 NA TGTGCCAGCAGTCGGACTAGCGCGGCCGGGGAGCTGTTTTTT CASSRTSAAGELFF
TRBJ2-5 NA TRBV5-1 many TGCGCCAGCAGCTTGGAAGCGGCCCAAGAGACCCAGTACTTC CASSLEAAQETQYF
TRBJ1-6 NA TRBV6-1 NA TGTGCCACCAGTGAGGGCCCAGGCATTAATTCACTCCTCCACTTT CATSEGPGINSLLHF
TRBJ2-1 TRBD2 TRBV28 few TGTGCCAGCAGTTTATTCTCCTCTGGACTAGCGGGAACAGAGCAGTTCTTC CASSLFSSGLAGTEQFF
TRBJ2-1 NA TRBV28 few TGTGCCAGCAGTTTGGTGGGTAATGAGCAGTTCTTC CASSLVGNEQFF
TRBJ2-7 NA TRBV12-3/TRBV12-4 NA TGTGCCAGCAGTTTGAGGGCAGGGGCGGTCTACGAGCAGTACTTC CASSLRAGAVYEQYF
TRBJ1-5 TRBD1 TRBV6-1 NA TGTGCCAGCAGTGAATCAGGGGACAGAGGTTACAATCAGCCCCAGCATTTT CASSESGDRGYNQPQHF
TRBJ2-2 NA TRBV4-2 medium-sized TGTGCCAGCAGCCAATTCTACTTTGGGGAGCTGTTTTTT CASSQFYFGELFF
TRBJ2-7 TRBD2 TRBV18 NA TGTGCCAGCTCACCGCCCGGGACTAGCGTACTCTACGAGCAGTACTTC CASSPPGTSVLYEQYF
TRBJ1-1 NA TRBV27 NA TGTGCCAGCCCTTATATTAGGGAGAACACTGAAGCTTTCTTT CASPYIRENTEAFF
TRBJ1-1 NA TRBV27 NA TGTGCCAGCAGTCTACAGGGCCGCACTGAAGCTTTCTTT CASSLQGRTEAFF
TRBJ2-7 NA TRBV5-1 NA TGCGCCAGCAGCTTGGGAGGCGAGCAGTACTTC CASSLGGEQYF